These 28 T cell receptor beta chains were sequenced from one sample in a study of blood T cell repertoires in COVID-19. Assay: immunoSEQ multiplex PCR; the TCRdb copy retains only in-frame clones and omits some. The sample shows more than 300,000 clones, roughly 90% of them seen only once. Sequenced: PBMCs or T cells enriched from blood (not recorded which). The origin of the receptors is a woman aged 30 to 39 who had recovered from COVID-19.

The chain recombines TRBV9 with TRBJ2-1, with 10 bases lining up with TRBD1. With V trimmed by 4 bases and J by 0 bases, 4 bases remained unmatched. Germline values: CDR1 SGDLS, CDR2 YYNGEE. This CDR3 has 16 amino acids. CDR3 bases: TGTGCCAGCAGCCGGACAGGGGGAGACTCCTACAATGAGCAGTTCTTC. Its protein is CASSRTGGDSYNEQFF.

The chain employs TRBV6-5 and TRBJ1-3; possible D gene TRBD1, 6 bases. V gave up 8 bases and J gave up 2 bases, with 13 bases separating them. CDR1 is MNHEY and CDR2 is SVGAGI in the germline V gene. This CDR3 is 14 amino acids long. The CDR3 spells CASGSSGAGNTIYF. As DNA, the CDR3 is TGTGCCAGCGGGTCGTCAGGGGCTGGAAACACCATATATTTT.

This clone has a single count. The rearrangement links TRBV7-2 to TRBJ2-7; D possibly corresponds to TRBD1 (5 bases). The germline V gene encodes CDR1 SGHTA and CDR2 FQGNSA. Trimming took 1 base from V and 5 from J, leaving 15 bases between them. The CDR3 covers 15 residues. CDR3 DNA: TGTGCCAGCAGCTTAGGGGGCCTACTCAGGCACGAGCAGTACTTC. This translates into CASSLGGLLRHEQYF. The entire variable domain, with the rest obtained from reference TRBV7-2 and TRBJ2-7, is as follows: GAGVSQSPSNKVTEKGKDVELRCDPISGHTALYWYRQSLGQGLEFLIYFQGNSAPDKSGLPSDRFSAERTGGSVSTLTIQRTQQEDSAVYLCASSLGGLLRHEQYFGPGTRLTVT.

This clone was counted a single time. This chain's CDR3 is CATILYRDTGYPSGNTIYF. The CDR3 DNA is TGTGCCACCATACTCTACCGGGACACAGGATACCCCTCTGGAAACACCATATATTTT. The chain couples TRBV24-1 to TRBJ1-3, with D tentatively TRBD1 (6 bases). Germline V gene sequence: CDR1 KGHDR, CDR2 SFDVKD. This CDR3 has 19 residues. V lost 8 bases to trimming and J lost 0 bases, with 25 bases between them.

V usage is TRBV28 and J usage is TRBJ2-3, with TRBD1 matching 8 bases. From germline, CDR1 is MDHEN and CDR2 SYDVKM. V lost 6 bases, J lost 2 bases, and 13 bases stayed unmatched. The CDR3 has 17 residues. CDR3 nucleotide sequence: TGTGCCAGCAGGTTGGGACAGGCCCTAGCGCTCACAGATACGCAGTATTTT. It is translated as CASRLGQALALTDTQYF.

This clone was recorded a few times. J is TRBJ2-1 and V is TRBV27, with D uncertain. CDR3 length: 12 residues. Trimming cost V 8 bases and J 7 bases, with 12 bases left between them. CDR1 and CDR2 from the germline V gene are MNHEY and SMNVEV (reference sequence). The CDR3 DNA is TGTGCCAGCTCCCAGACCAGGAATGAGCAGTTCTTC. As protein: CASSQTRNEQFF.

The chain employs TRBV6-2 or TRBV6-3 and TRBJ2-1; 11 nucleotides align to TRBD2. This CDR3 has 17 amino acids. Germline V CDR1 and CDR2: MNHEY, SVGEGT. The trim removed 4 bases at V and 8 bases at J, leaving 13 bases unmatched. The CDR3 is CASSSFVAGGPEDEQFF. The CDR3 nucleotides are TGTGCCAGCAGTTCCTTTGTAGCGGGAGGGCCAGAAGATGAGCAGTTCTTC.

This rearrangement joins TRBV6-5 to TRBJ1-4; 8 positions agree with TRBD1. Trimming removed 10 bases from V and 8 bases from J; junction bases left unmatched: 6. The CDR3 length is 12 residues. Per the germline V gene, CDR1 is MNHEY and CDR2 is SVGAGI. The CDR3 DNA reads TGTGCCACACAGGGGGGAGGGGAAAAACTGTTTTTT. Amino acid sequence: CATQGGGEKLFF.

The chain uses TRBV28 and TRBJ2-7, with TRBD1 identical over 9 bases. V was pared by 1 base and J by 5 bases, with 6 bases of the junction left unmatched. CDR3 size: 15 residues. Per germline, CDR1 MDHEN and CDR2 SYDVKM. The CDR3 loop is CASSLYGTGLNEQYF. CDR3 sequence (DNA): TGTGCCAGCAGTTTATACGGGACAGGGTTAAACGAGCAGTACTTC.

This chain joins TRBV18 and TRBJ1-3; D is possibly TRBD1 (6 bases). V shed 6 bases and J shed 7 bases, with 19 bases lying between them. The CDR3 length is 15 residues. The V gene's germline CDR1 is KGHSH and CDR2 LQKENI. CDR3 amino acids: CASSPGQSVRNTIYF. CDR3 in DNA: TGTGCCAGCTCTCCTGGACAGTCGGTGAGGAACACCATATATTTT.

The chain carries TRBV11-3 and TRBJ2-1; 11 nucleotides match TRBD2. J was trimmed by 7 bases and V by 5 bases; bases with no gene match: 4. CDR1 SGHNT and CDR2 YENEEA come from the germline V gene. CDR3 size: 14 residues. The CDR3 protein is CASSRLAGTNEQFF. CDR3 DNA sequence: TGTGCCAGCAGCCGACTAGCGGGGACGAATGAGCAGTTCTTC. The full variable domain, its missing parts supplied by reference TRBV11-3 and TRBJ2-1, is EAGVVQSPRYKIIEKKQPVAFWCNPISGHNTLYWYLQNLGQGPELLIRYENEEAVDDSQLPKDRFSAERLKGVDSTLKIQPAELGDSAVYLCASSRLAGTNEQFFGPGTRLTVL.

This sequence joins TRBV5-1 and TRBJ2-7; perhaps TRBD2 as D (5 bases). The CDR3 loop spans 15 amino acids. Germline V gene lookup returns CDR1 SGHRS and CDR2 YFSETQ. Between the trimmed V and J ends, which lost 0 bases and 1 base, there was a span of 11 bases. The CDR3 reads CASSLEPSPSYEQYF. In nucleotides, the CDR3 is TGCGCCAGCAGCTTGGAACCTAGCCCATCCTACGAGCAGTACTTC.

The chain is built from TRBV25-1 and TRBJ2-7; 8 bases are shared with TRBD1. Germline CDR1 is MGHDK and CDR2 is SYGVNS. The CDR3 is 13 amino acids. V was pared by 2 bases and J by 3 bases, with 0 bases of the junction left unmatched. Written as DNA, the CDR3 is TGTGCCAGCAGTGAAGGGACAGGCTACGAGCAGTACTTC. It encodes CASSEGTGYEQYF.

The chain employs TRBV7-9 and TRBJ1-3; D may be TRBD1 (5 bases). The CDR3 length is 15 residues. With 5 bases removed from V and 0 bases from J, the gap between germline ends came to 11 bases. CDR1 SEHNR and CDR2 FQNEAQ come from the germline V gene (reference sequence). The chain's CDR3 is CASSVTGASGNTIYF. CDR3 sequence (DNA): TGTGCCAGCAGCGTTACAGGAGCCTCTGGAAACACCATATATTTT.

The chain employs TRBV7-2 and TRBJ2-3; 7 nucleotides align to TRBD2. The CDR3 is made up of 14 amino acids. The V and J ends lost 1 base and 6 bases, in that order; junction bases with no gene match: 4. Germline V lookup: CDR1 SGHTA, CDR2 FQGNSA. The CDR3, as DNA: TGTGCCAGCAGCTTAGTAGCGGGTCAGGATACGCAGTATTTT. Translating it yields CASSLVAGQDTQYF.

This sequence joins TRBV7-3 and TRBJ2-3, with 7 bases lining up with TRBD2. Germline V CDR1 and CDR2: SGHTA, FQGTGA. The CDR3 loop spans 17 amino acids. V dropped 1 base and J dropped 2; count of bases not matched to a gene: 9. CDR3 DNA sequence: TGTGCCAGCAGCTTAAGTCCAGCGGGATTACTCACAGATACGCAGTATTTT. This translates into CASSLSPAGLLTDTQYF.

J is TRBJ1-5 and V is TRBV28; D call uncertain. Germline V lookup: CDR1 MDHEN, CDR2 SYDVKM. Trimming took 5 bases from V and 6 from J, leaving 11 bases between them. The CDR3 is 13 residues long. For the CDR3, the DNA is TGTGCCAGCAGTCCCCCCCTTCCTCAGCCCCAGCATTTT. It translates to CASSPPLPQPQHF.

The J gene is TRBJ1-2, the V gene TRBV14; D possibly corresponds to TRBD1 (5 bases). The CDR3 extends over 15 amino acids. V dropped 2 bases and J dropped 4 bases, with 14 bases sitting between them. Germline V gene data show CDR1 as SGHDN and CDR2 as FVKESK. Here the CDR3 reads CASSQSFDSPYGYTF. CDR3 nucleotides: TGTGCCAGCAGCCAAAGCTTCGACAGCCCCTATGGCTACACCTTC.

The genes are TRBV19 and TRBJ1-5; TRBD1 agrees at 8 bases. Germline CDR1 LNHDA, CDR2 SQIVND (reference sequence). V was pared by 7 bases and J by 3 bases, with 2 bases of the junction left unmatched. The CDR3 length is 13 residues. The CDR3 sequence: CASTGGVNQPQHF. DNA for the CDR3: TGTGCCAGTACAGGGGGCGTCAATCAGCCCCAGCATTTT.

The rearrangement joins TRBV19 to TRBJ1-2, with 10 bases matching TRBD1. The CDR3 is made up of 16 amino acids. The germline CDR1 and CDR2 sequences are LNHDA and SQIVND (reference sequence). After removal of 7 bases from V and 2 bases from J, the junction contained 10 bases not matched to a gene. Here the CDR3 reads CASKPNSGQGNYGYTF. CDR3 DNA: TGTGCCAGTAAACCCAACTCGGGACAGGGGAACTATGGCTACACCTTC.

This chain connects TRBV15 to TRBJ2-7, with a tentative D call TRBD1 (5 bases). The V end was cut by 6 bases, the J end by 4 bases, with 13 bases between. Germline CDR1 LNHNV, CDR2 YYDKDF (reference sequence). CDR3 length: 13 residues. Here the CDR3 DNA reads TGTGCCACCAGTATCGGACGGACATACGAGCAGTACTTC. Translating gives CATSIGRTYEQYF.

This chain uses TRBV7-9 with TRBJ1-4; D is possibly TRBD1 (6 bases). The CDR3 consists of 15 residues. V lost 6 bases and J 6 bases, leaving 17 bases between the germline ends. Germline values: CDR1 SEHNR, CDR2 FQNEAQ (reference sequence). CDR3 loop: CASREAGAAHEKLFF. The DNA of the CDR3 is TGTGCCAGCAGGGAGGCGGGGGCTGCCCATGAAAAACTGTTTTTT.

This clone has just one count. V gene TRBV6-7 combines with J gene TRBJ2-2; 10 bases fit TRBD1. TRBV6-7 is noted as an ORF with a role that remains uncertain. The V gene end was trimmed by 4 bases and the J gene end by 8 bases; junction bases not matched to a gene: 13. The CDR3 has 17 residues. The CDR3 region is CASSFSPGTGDGGELFF. The CDR3 DNA sequence: TGTGCCAGCAGTTTCTCGCCCGGGACAGGGGATGGAGGGGAGCTGTTTTTT.

V usage is TRBV7-2 and J usage is TRBJ2-7, with D perhaps matching TRBD1 (5 bases). CDR3 size: 15 residues. Germline V gives CDR1 SGHTA, CDR2 FQGNSA. V was cut by 1 base and J by 5 bases, with 15 bases left in between. This chain's CDR3 is CASSLVQGLRDEQYF. The CDR3 DNA is TGTGCCAGCAGCTTAGTTCAGGGTCTTAGAGACGAGCAGTACTTC.

This chain connects TRBV6-5 to TRBJ2-7, with 9 bases identical to TRBD2. The length of the CDR3 is 13 residues. CDR1 and CDR2 from the germline V gene are MNHEY and SVGAGI. V shed 6 bases, J shed 6 bases, and the junction held 6 bases outside the gene matches. The CDR3 coding sequence is TGTGCCAGCAGCGCAGGACTAGCGCGCGAGCAGTACTTC. It specifies CASSAGLAREQYF.

A word on this clone: A read error may produce the germline difference seen at one junction end. This chain connects TRBV6-1 to TRBJ1-3; TRBD1 might be the D (5 bases). CDR1 and CDR2 (germline): MNHNS, SASEGT. The CDR3 sequence is 16 residues long. The CDR3 spells CASREDSPDSGNTIYF. The CDR3 nucleotides read TGTGCCAGCAGGGAAGACAGCCCCGACTCTGGAAACACCATATATTTT.

The chain couples TRBV18 to TRBJ1-3; D possibly corresponds to TRBD1 (5 bases). V lost 3 bases to trimming and J lost 0 bases, with 9 bases between them. CDR3 length: 15 residues. Germline V gene data show CDR1 as KGHSH and CDR2 as LQKENI. The CDR3 is CASSPDSVSGNTIYF. For the CDR3, the DNA is TGTGCCAGCTCACCCGACAGCGTCTCTGGAAACACCATATATTTT. The full variable domain, in which reference TRBV18 and TRBJ1-3 provide the parts outside the CDR3, is NAGVMQNPRHLVRRRGQEARLRCSPMKGHSHVYWYRQLPEEGLKFMVYLQKENIIDESGMPKERFSAEFPKEGPSILRIQQVVRGDSAAYFCASSPDSVSGNTIYFGEGSWLTVV.

The chain carries TRBV10-3 and TRBJ2-7, with 7 bases identical to TRBD1. The CDR3 has 17 amino acids. V gave up 2 bases and J gave up 3 bases; unmatched junction bases: 13. Germline-derived CDR1 and CDR2 are ENHRY and SYGVKD. The CDR3 spells CAISEPSHRTGDYEQYF. CDR3 sequence (DNA): TGTGCCATCAGTGAGCCCAGTCATAGGACAGGCGACTACGAGCAGTACTTC.